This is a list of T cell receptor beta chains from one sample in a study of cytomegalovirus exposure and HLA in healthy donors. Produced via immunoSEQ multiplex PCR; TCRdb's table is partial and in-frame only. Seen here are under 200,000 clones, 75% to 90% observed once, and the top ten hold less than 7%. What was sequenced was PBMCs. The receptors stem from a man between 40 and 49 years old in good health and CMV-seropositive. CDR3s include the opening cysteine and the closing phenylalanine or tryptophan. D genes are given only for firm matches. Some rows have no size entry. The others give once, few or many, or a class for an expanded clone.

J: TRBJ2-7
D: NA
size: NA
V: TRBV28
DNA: TGTGCCAGCAGCCAGAGGACCTACGAGCAGTACTTC
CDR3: CASSQRTYEQYF

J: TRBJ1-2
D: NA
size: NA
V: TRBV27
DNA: TGTGCCAGCAGCCCTCAAGGACAGAATTATGGCTACACCTTC
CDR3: CASSPQGQNYGYTF

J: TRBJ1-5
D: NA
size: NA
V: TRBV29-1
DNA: TGCAGCGTGTTAGGATCGGGGGGAGGGGATCAGCCCCAGCATTTT
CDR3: CSVLGSGGGDQPQHF

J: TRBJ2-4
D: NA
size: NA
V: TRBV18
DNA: TGTGCCAGTTCACGAGAGGGGGACCTAGCCAAAAACATTCAGTACTTC
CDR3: CASSREGDLAKNIQYF

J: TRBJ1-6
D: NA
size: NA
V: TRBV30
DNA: TGTGCCTGGACCCCCCGGGACGGGAGCTCCTATAATTCACCCCTCCACTTT
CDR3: CAWTPRDGSSYNSPLHF

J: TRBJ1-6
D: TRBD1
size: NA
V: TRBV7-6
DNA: TGTGCCAGCAGCTCCGGACAGGACGTTAATTCACCCCTCCACTTT
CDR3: CASSSGQDVNSPLHF

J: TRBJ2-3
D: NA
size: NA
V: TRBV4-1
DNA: TGCGCCAGCAGCCAAGAGTCGGATCGAGGGCTCACAGATACGCAGTATTTT
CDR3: CASSQESDRGLTDTQYF

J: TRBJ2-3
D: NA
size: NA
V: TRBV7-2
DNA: TGTGCCAGCAGCTCCCCTAGCACAGATACGCAGTATTTT
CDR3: CASSSPSTDTQYF

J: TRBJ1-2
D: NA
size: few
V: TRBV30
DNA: TGTGCCTGGAGTGTCGGCGGTGTCTATGGCTACACCTTC
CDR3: CAWSVGGVYGYTF

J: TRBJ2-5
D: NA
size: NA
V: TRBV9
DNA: TGTGCCAGCAGCGTAGACGTGACAGAAGAGACCCAGTACTTC
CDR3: CASSVDVTEETQYF

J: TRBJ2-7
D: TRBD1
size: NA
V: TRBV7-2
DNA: TGTGCCAGCAGCCTCATGACAGGGCTCCTAATTTCCTACGAGCAGTACTTC
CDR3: CASSLMTGLLISYEQYF

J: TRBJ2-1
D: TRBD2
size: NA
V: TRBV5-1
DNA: TGCGCCAGCAGCAGAACCGGGACTAGCGGGGGTCGGGGGTTCTTC
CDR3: CASSRTGTSGGRGFF

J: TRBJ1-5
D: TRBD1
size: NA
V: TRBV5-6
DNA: TGTGCCAGCAGCAAGCAGGGGGAAGGTGGGAATCAGCCCCAGCATTTT
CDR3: CASSKQGEGGNQPQHF

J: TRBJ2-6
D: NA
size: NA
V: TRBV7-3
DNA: TGTGCCAGCCTATTGGGGGCGGCAGGGGCCAACGTCCTGACTTTC
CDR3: CASLLGAAGANVLTF

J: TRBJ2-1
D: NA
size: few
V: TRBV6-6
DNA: TGTGCCAGCAGTTACGCTTTGGACAGCAGCAATGAGCAGTTCTTC
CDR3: CASSYALDSSNEQFF

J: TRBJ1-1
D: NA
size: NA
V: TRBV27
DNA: TGTGCCAGCAGTTTAACAGCAGGGGCGGGAGCTTTCTTT
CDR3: CASSLTAGAGAFF

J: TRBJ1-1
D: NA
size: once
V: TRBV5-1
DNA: TGCGCCAGCTTTAGTTCTCCGCCAAGCCTGAACACTGAAGCTTTCTTT
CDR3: CASFSSPPSLNTEAFF

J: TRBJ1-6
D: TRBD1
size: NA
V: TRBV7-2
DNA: TGTGCCAGCAGCTTAACGACAGGGCCGGATTCACCCCTCCACTTT
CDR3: CASSLTTGPDSPLHF

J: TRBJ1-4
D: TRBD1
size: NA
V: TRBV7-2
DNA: TGTGCCAGCAGCTTAGACGGGACAGGGTGGGAAAAACTGTTTTTT
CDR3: CASSLDGTGWEKLFF

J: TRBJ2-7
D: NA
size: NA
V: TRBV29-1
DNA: TGCAGCGCCATAGGACAGTCCTACGAGCAGTACTTC
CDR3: CSAIGQSYEQYF

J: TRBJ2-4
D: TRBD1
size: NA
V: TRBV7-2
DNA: TGTGCCAGCAGCTTAAGGGACAGGAGTTTTCAGTACTTC
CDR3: CASSLRDRSFQYF

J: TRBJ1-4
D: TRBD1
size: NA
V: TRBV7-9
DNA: TGTGCCAGCAGCTTACGGCAGGGGGCTGGAGAAAAACTGTTTTTT
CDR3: CASSLRQGAGEKLFF

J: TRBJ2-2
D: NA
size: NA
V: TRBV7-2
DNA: TGTGCCAGCAGCCGGGGAAACACCGGGGAGCTGTTTTTT
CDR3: CASSRGNTGELFF

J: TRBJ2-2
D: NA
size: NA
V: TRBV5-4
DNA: TGTGCCAGCAGCTTGGAGCGGTGGGGCGGGGAGCTGTTTTTT
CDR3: CASSLERWGGELFF

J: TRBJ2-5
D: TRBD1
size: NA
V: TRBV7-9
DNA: TGTGCCAGCAGCCACCGGGACAGGGATCAAGAGACCCAGTACTTC
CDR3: CASSHRDRDQETQYF

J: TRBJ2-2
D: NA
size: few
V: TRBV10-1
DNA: TGCGCCAGCAGCGTTGACCAGGGCGGGGAGCTGTTTTTT
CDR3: CASSVDQGGELFF

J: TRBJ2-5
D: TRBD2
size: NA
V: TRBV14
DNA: TGTGCCAGCAGCCAGGGGACTAGCCGCTCCGGAGAGACCCAGTACTTC
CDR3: CASSQGTSRSGETQYF

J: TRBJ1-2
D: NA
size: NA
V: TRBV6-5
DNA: TGTGCCAGCAGTCGACCAGGGCACTATGGCTACACCTTC
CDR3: CASSRPGHYGYTF